Following are 14 T cell receptor beta chains from one sample sequenced in a study of T-cell memory formation after mild COVID-19. Via MiXCR, TCRdb re-called the 5' RACE reads, giving one row per CDR3 protein. In the table there are about 620,000 distinct CDR3 sequences, roughly 18% of which are singletons. The sequencing sample was made of PBMCs or a T cell subset sorted from them (not recorded which). These receptors were taken from an adult woman who had mild COVID-19 (a few samples of this study predate the infection). Cell type and time point are not known.

The rearrangement joins TRBV6-1 to TRBJ2-4, with D perhaps assigned TRBD1 or TRBD2 (5 bases each). The V and J ends lost 0 bases and 7 bases respectively, with 16 bases between them. Germline V gives CDR1 MNHNS, CDR2 SASEGT. The CDR3 consists of 16 residues. CDR3 DNA: TGTGCCAGCAGTGAAGCCACCATCGCCGGGGCCAACATTCAGTACTTC. Amino acid sequence: CASSEATIAGANIQYF.

This rearrangement joins TRBV7-9 to TRBJ1-5; 7 bases agree with TRBD1. Germline V lookup: CDR1 SEHNR, CDR2 FQNEAQ (reference sequence). The CDR3 spans 15 residues. Germline trimming cut 1 base from V and 5 bases from J; bases unmatched to any gene: 5. CDR3 DNA: TGTGCCAGCAGCTTAGTTACAGGGGCAGATCAGCCCCAGCATTTT. Protein sequence: CASSLVTGADQPQHF.

This clonotype showed up many times. The genes are TRBV12-3 or TRBV12-4 and TRBJ1-2; the match to TRBD1 covers 9 bases. CDR3 size: 13 residues. The J segment lost 5 bases and the V segment lost 6 bases, leaving 4 bases of the junction unmatched. CDR3 nucleotide sequence: TGTGCCAGCAGCCAGGGACAGGGTTATGGCTACACCTTC. Its protein is CASSQGQGYGYTF.

This clonotype was detected a few times. The genes are TRBV28 and TRBJ1-1, with 7 bases matching TRBD1. Trimming cost V 4 bases and J 1 base; bases outside gene matches: 6. CDR3 size: 15 residues. In germline, CDR1 is MDHEN, CDR2 SYDVKM. CDR3 amino acids: CASSSAGTANTEAFF. Written as DNA, the CDR3 is TGTGCCAGCAGTTCGGCCGGGACAGCGAACACTGAAGCTTTCTTT.

In its sample, this clonotype was seen a few times. The rearrangement uses TRBV19 and TRBJ2-1; possible D gene TRBD2, 5 bases. CDR3 size: 14 residues. The germline gives CDR1 LNHDA, CDR2 SQIVND (reference sequence). Trimming removed 6 bases at V and 10 bases at J, with 19 bases between. The CDR3 sequence is CASRQAASVWEQFF. The CDR3 coding sequence is TGTGCCAGTAGGCAAGCGGCTTCAGTATGGGAGCAGTTCTTC.

This sequence joins TRBV20-1 and TRBJ2-1; no firm D call. Per the germline V gene, CDR1 is DFQATT and CDR2 is SNEGSKA (reference sequence). The CDR3 runs 13 residues. V was trimmed by 3 bases and J by 10 bases, leaving 16 bases between them. Here the CDR3 DNA reads TGCAGTGCTAGTCCCCCCATAGAAGGAGAGCAGTTCTTC. Translated: CSASPPIEGEQFF.

This clonotype was detected many times. The rearrangement joins TRBV7-2 to TRBJ2-1, with 8 bases aligning to TRBD1. This CDR3 is 14 amino acids long. Germline assignment: CDR1 SGHTA and CDR2 FQGNSA. The V and J ends lost 5 bases and 5 bases, in that order; junction bases with no gene match: 5. CDR3 sequence (DNA): TGTGCCAGCAGCGGCACAGGGGGACACAATGAGCAGTTCTTC. It encodes CASSGTGGHNEQFF.

This clonotype turned up a few times. This chain links TRBV15 with TRBJ2-3; 8 bases match TRBD1. V lost 2 bases to trimming and J lost 0 bases; unmatched junction nucleotides: 4. The CDR3 totals 16 residues. Germline assignment: CDR1 LNHNV and CDR2 YYDKDF (reference sequence). The CDR3 region has the DNA TGTGCCACCAGCAGACAGGGGGCCTATAGCACAGATACGCAGTATTTT. It translates to CATSRQGAYSTDTQYF. Complete variable domain (other parts from reference TRBV15 and TRBJ2-3): DAMVIQNPRYQVTQFGKPVTLSCSQTLNHNVMYWYQQKSSQAPKLLFHYYDKDFNNEADTPDNFQSRRPNTSFCFLDIRSPGLGDTAMYLCATSRQGAYSTDTQYFGPGTRLTVL.

This clonotype appeared a few times. The V call is TRBV5-1, the J call TRBJ1-1; tentative D call: TRBD1 (5 bases). Germline CDR1 reads SGHRS; CDR2 reads YFSETQ. With 0 bases removed from V and 3 bases from J, the gap between germline ends came to 18 bases. The CDR3 spans 17 residues. CDR3 residues: CASSLGQSGAGHTEAFF. CDR3 in DNA: TGCGCCAGCAGCTTGGGCCAGAGTGGAGCGGGGCACACTGAAGCTTTCTTT.

The rearrangement uses TRBV29-1 and TRBJ1-1; a possible D gene is TRBD1 (5 bases). The germline CDR1 and CDR2 sequences are SQVTM and ANQGSEA. V was clipped by 6 bases and J by 4 bases, with 18 bases between them. CDR3 length: 14 amino acids. CDR3 residues: CSVERVGVFTEAFF. For the CDR3, the DNA is TGCAGCGTCGAGCGGGTGGGGGTATTCACTGAAGCTTTCTTT.

The V and J genes are TRBV19 and TRBJ1-2, with D unclear. Per the germline V gene, CDR1 is LNHDA and CDR2 is SQIVND (reference sequence). V lost 6 bases, J lost 4 bases, and 9 bases lay in between. The CDR3 consists of 12 residues. Here the CDR3 reads CASSTEGYGYTF. For the CDR3, the DNA is TGTGCCAGTAGCACTGAAGGCTATGGCTACACCTTC.

This clonotype was observed at least ten times. V usage is TRBV20-1 and J usage is TRBJ2-1; 11 positions match TRBD2. V trimming: 6 bases; J trimming: 8 bases; junction bases outside the gene matches: 9. CDR3 length: 14 residues. The V gene's germline CDR1 is DFQATT and CDR2 SNEGSKA (reference sequence). The CDR3 coding sequence is TGCAGTGCGAGACCACTAGCGGGAGTCTATGAGCAGTTCTTC. This gives the protein CSARPLAGVYEQFF.

This clonotype was detected a few times. The V call is TRBV5-1, the J call TRBJ2-1; D possibly uses TRBD1 or TRBD2 (6 bases each). V dropped 0 bases and J dropped 4 bases, with 14 bases sitting between them. The CDR3 loop spans 16 amino acids. The germline V gene encodes CDR1 SGHRS and CDR2 YFSETQ. CDR3 coding DNA: TGCGCCAGCAGCTTGGAGTCTAGGGGGGCTTACAATGAGCAGTTCTTC. Its protein is CASSLESRGAYNEQFF. The complete variable domain, with remaining parts taken from reference TRBV5-1 and TRBJ2-1, reads KAGVTQTPRYLIKTRGQQVTLSCSPISGHRSVSWYQQTPGQGLQFLFEYFSETQRNKGNFPGRFSGRQFSNSRSEMNVSTLELGDSALYLCASSLESRGAYNEQFFGPGTRLTVL.

J is TRBJ2-3 and V is TRBV29-1; 13 bases align to TRBD2. Germline trimming cut 6 bases from V and 1 base from J; bases unmatched to any gene: 4. The CDR3 extends over 15 amino acids. The germline V gene encodes CDR1 SQVTM and CDR2 ANQGSEA. CDR3 residues: CSVGLAGRGTDTQYF. CDR3 nucleotides: TGCAGCGTGGGACTAGCGGGGCGGGGCACAGATACGCAGTATTTT.